A selection of T cell receptor beta chains follows, all from one sample in a study of blood T cell repertoires in COVID-19. The method was immunoSEQ multiplex PCR; TCRdb's version includes in-frame clones alone and lacks a portion of them. The sample lists about 380,000 clones, around 85% seen once, with approximately 3.7% in the top ten. Sequenced: peripheral blood. The source of these receptors is a young woman with acute or convalescent COVID-19. Each CDR3 is given with its conserved first and last residue. The order of the fields is D gene, V gene, J gene, clone size, CDR3 length, CDR3 protein, CDR3 DNA. A D gene is named only where the DNA matches it firmly. The size of a clone is reported for some rows only, either as once, few or many, or as a class for expanded clones.

D: TRBD1
V: TRBV2
J: TRBJ2-7
size: NA
length: 14
CDR3: CASSGDSRTYEQYF
DNA: TGTGCCAGCAGTGGGGACAGCAGAACCTACGAGCAGTACTTC

D: TRBD2
V: TRBV28
J: TRBJ2-3
size: once
length: 14
CDR3: CASSLNSGPDTQYF
DNA: TGTGCCAGCAGTTTAAATAGCGGGCCGGATACGCAGTATTTT

D: TRBD1
V: TRBV19
J: TRBJ1-2
size: NA
length: 15
CDR3: CASSPGQDSFYGYTF
DNA: TGTGCCAGTAGTCCCGGACAGGACAGTTTCTATGGCTACACCTTC

D: NA
V: TRBV4-1
J: TRBJ2-1
size: NA
length: 13
CDR3: CASSQDLQNEQFF
DNA: TGCGCCAGCAGCCAAGACTTACAAAATGAGCAGTTCTTC

D: TRBD1
V: TRBV9
J: TRBJ1-2
size: NA
length: 17
CDR3: CASSVEGGGTGHYGYTF
DNA: TGTGCCAGCAGCGTAGAGGGTGGGGGGACAGGGCACTATGGCTACACCTTC

D: NA
V: TRBV6-6
J: TRBJ1-1
size: NA
length: 13
CDR3: CASRGALNTEAFF
DNA: TGTGCCAGCAGGGGGGCTTTGAACACTGAAGCTTTCTTT

D: TRBD1
V: TRBV12-3/TRBV12-4
J: TRBJ1-2
size: NA
length: 10
CDR3: CASQGGGYTF
DNA: TGTGCCAGTCAGGGGGGTGGCTACACCTTC

D: TRBD1
V: TRBV29-1
J: TRBJ2-7
size: NA
length: 14
CDR3: CSVSLWDRGNEQYF
DNA: TGCAGCGTTTCTTTATGGGACAGGGGGAACGAGCAGTACTTC

D: NA
V: TRBV5-4
J: TRBJ1-5
size: NA
length: 15
CDR3: CASSLDQGVHQPQHF
DNA: TGTGCCAGCAGCTTGGATCAGGGTGTACATCAGCCCCAGCATTTT

D: NA
V: TRBV7-9
J: TRBJ1-3
size: few
length: 16
CDR3: CASSPKRESSGNTIYF
DNA: TGTGCCAGCAGCCCTAAGAGGGAGAGCTCTGGAAACACCATATATTTT

D: NA
V: TRBV6-5
J: TRBJ1-1
size: NA
length: 13
CDR3: CASSRTGGGEAFF
DNA: TGTGCCAGCAGTAGGACCGGCGGAGGTGAAGCTTTCTTT

D: NA
V: TRBV10-3
J: TRBJ1-2
size: once
length: 13
CDR3: CAISEVRDYGYTF
DNA: TGTGCCATCAGTGAGGTCAGGGACTATGGCTACACCTTC

D: TRBD1
V: TRBV5-1
J: TRBJ2-5
size: NA
length: 15
CDR3: CASSSGQGGRETQYF
DNA: TGCGCCAGCAGCTCGGGACAGGGGGGGAGAGAGACCCAGTACTTC